Given below is one TCR beta chain in context. The sample originates from a study of CD8 T cells in Susac syndrome. V dropped 2 bases and J dropped 8 bases, with 13 bases sitting between them. This CDR3 contains 14 residues. When the RNA was reverse transcribed, random hexamers were used with an input of about 0.5 to 1 ug. TCRdb redid the calling of the immunoSEQ multiplex PCR reads with MiXCR, one entry per CDR3 protein. The sample lists approximately 130,000 distinct CDR3 sequences, 91% occurring once. Material for sequencing was CD8+ T cells from PBMCs. This receptor was obtained from a human donor with multiple sclerosis. This chain connects TRBV12-3 or TRBV12-4 to TRBJ2-4, with D tentatively TRBD2 (5 bases). CDR3 bases: TGTGCCAGCAGTTTATCGGTGTCGGGGTACATTCAGTACTTC. It translates to CASSLSVSGYIQYF.